The 9 T cell receptor beta chains below were found in one sample sequenced in a study of T-cell memory formation after mild COVID-19 (dated by TCRdb to about 2021). The library was obtained by 5' RACE. The reads were generated on an Illumina NovaSeq 6000. TCRdb reworked the public reads: Q25 trimming with fastp, MiXCR clone assembly, productive beta chains retained. Duplicate CDR3 protein sequences are folded into a single record with the most common DNA and genes. The sample table records around 130,000 distinct CDR3 sequences; over 15% of these occur just once. Jointly, the top ten make up roughly 5% of the sample. The sequenced material came from PBMCs or a T cell subset sorted from them (not recorded which). The source of these receptors is a man younger than 30 who had mild COVID-19 (a few samples of this study predate the infection). The sample titles of this study are shuffled in the database, so cell type and time point are left out; the donor was told from shared clones.

This chain joins TRBV18 and TRBJ2-5; D is perhaps TRBD2 (6 bases). Germline-derived CDR1 and CDR2 are KGHSH and LQKENI. This CDR3 spans 16 amino acids. Trimming stripped 2 bases from V and 2 bases from J, with 15 bases between. The CDR3 coding sequence is TGTGCCAGCTCACCAAGGAGAAGCGGGTCGCAAGAGACCCAGTACTTC. It codes for CASSPRRSGSQETQYF.

The chain combines TRBV9 with TRBJ2-2, with D tentatively TRBD1 or TRBD2 (6 bases each). This CDR3 comprises 15 residues. Trimming cost V 0 bases and J 7 bases, with 13 bases left between them. CDR1 and CDR2 from the germline V gene are SGDLS and YYNGEE. The DNA for the CDR3 is TGTGCCAGCAGCGTAGACGGGGGCGATTTCGGGGAGCTGTTTTTT. Translation: CASSVDGGDFGELFF.

The rearrangement joins TRBV7-2 to TRBJ2-3; D unclear. CDR1 SGHTA and CDR2 FQGNSA come from the germline V gene. V gave up 5 bases and J gave up 0 bases, with 12 bases separating them. The CDR3 spans 15 residues. CDR3 residues: CASSPLGLSTDTQYF. CDR3 nucleotide sequence: TGTGCCAGCAGCCCCCTCGGCCTTAGCACAGATACGCAGTATTTT.

V is TRBV5-1 and J is TRBJ2-6, with D tentatively TRBD1 or TRBD2 (5 bases each). The CDR3 loop spans 17 amino acids. The germline V gene has CDR1 SGHRS and CDR2 YFSETQ. Trimming removed 1 base at V and 4 bases at J, with 15 bases between. CDR3 sequence: CASSLLSTWGGANVLTF. The CDR3 DNA follows: TGCGCCAGCAGCTTGCTATCCACCTGGGGGGGGGCCAACGTCCTGACTTTC.

V usage is TRBV28 and J usage is TRBJ2-1, with 9 bases fitting TRBD2. Germline CDR1 is MDHEN and CDR2 is SYDVKM. This CDR3 spans 15 amino acids. Trimming cost V 3 bases and J 8 bases; bases outside gene matches: 8. The DNA of the CDR3 is TGTGCCAGCAGTTTCGGCGGGGGGGCTTTCTATGAGCAGTTCTTC. This encodes CASSFGGGAFYEQFF.

This clonotype was detected many times. J is TRBJ2-2 and V is TRBV9; no clear D gene. This CDR3 contains 13 residues. The V gene's germline CDR1 is SGDLS and CDR2 YYNGEE. V was clipped by 4 bases and J by 4 bases, with 8 bases between them. The CDR3: CASSSRATGELFF. Written as DNA, the CDR3 is TGTGCCAGCAGCTCTCGAGCCACCGGGGAGCTGTTTTTT. Based on the CDR3 plus reference TRBV9 and TRBJ2-2, the full variable domain is DSGVTQTPKHLITATGQRVTLRCSPRSGDLSVYWYQQSLDQGLQFLIQYYNGEERAKGNILERFSAQQFPDLHSELNLSSLELGDSALYFCASSSRATGELFFGEGSRLTVL.

The V and J genes are TRBV19 and TRBJ1-1, with a weak D call TRBD1 (6 bases). Germline CDR1 reads LNHDA; CDR2 reads SQIVND (reference sequence). Trimming stripped 5 bases from V and 1 base from J, with 17 bases between. The CDR3 is 16 residues long. The CDR3 DNA reads as TGTGCCAGTAGTTCACAGGGCCATTCACCGAACACTGAAGCTTTCTTT. Translating it yields CASSSQGHSPNTEAFF. Complete variable domain (other parts from reference TRBV19 and TRBJ1-1): DGGITQSPKYLFRKEGQNVTLSCEQNLNHDAMYWYRQDPGQGLRLIYYSQIVNDFQKGDIAEGYSVSREKKESFPLTVTSAQKNPTAFYLCASSSQGHSPNTEAFFGQGTRLTVV.

The chain combines TRBV6-6 with TRBJ2-2, with TRBD1 as a possible D gene (6 bases). The V end lost 8 bases, the J end lost 5 bases, and 18 bases lay between the germline ends. The CDR3 covers 15 residues. Germline-derived CDR1 and CDR2 are MNHNY and SVGAGI (reference sequence). CDR3 in DNA: TGTGCCAGCCTCAGGGGCGGTAGTTTAACCGGGGAGCTGTTTTTT. It translates to CASLRGGSLTGELFF.

This rearrangement joins TRBV11-2 to TRBJ2-1, with D perhaps assigned TRBD1 or TRBD2 (5 bases each). The CDR3 consists of 15 residues. V was cut by 9 bases and J by 6 bases, with 21 bases left in between. Germline-derived CDR1 and CDR2 are SGHAT and FQNNGV. The CDR3 DNA follows: TGTGCCAGTCGCGGGCCCGGGGCCCTTCTCAATGAGCAGTTCTTC. The encoded protein is CASRGPGALLNEQFF.